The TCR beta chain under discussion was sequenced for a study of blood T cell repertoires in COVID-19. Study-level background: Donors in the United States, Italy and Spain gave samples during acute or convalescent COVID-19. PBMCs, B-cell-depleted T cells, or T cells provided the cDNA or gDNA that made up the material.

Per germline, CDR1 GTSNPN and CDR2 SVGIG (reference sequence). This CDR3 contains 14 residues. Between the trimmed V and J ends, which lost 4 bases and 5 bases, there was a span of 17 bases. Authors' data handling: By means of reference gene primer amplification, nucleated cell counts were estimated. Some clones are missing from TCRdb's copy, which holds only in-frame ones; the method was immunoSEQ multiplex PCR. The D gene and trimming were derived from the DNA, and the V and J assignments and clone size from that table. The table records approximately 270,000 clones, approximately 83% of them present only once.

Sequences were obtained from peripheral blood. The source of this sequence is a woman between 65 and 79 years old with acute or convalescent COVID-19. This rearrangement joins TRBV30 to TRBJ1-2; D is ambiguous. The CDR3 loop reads CAWTPIRTLYGYTF. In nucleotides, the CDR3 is TGTGCCTGGACGCCTATAAGAACCCTATATGGCTACACCTTC.